The table lists the clone carrying this T cell receptor (beta chain) with many counts. Its antigen is not identified. This record comes from a study of human T cells and chemical hapten exposure. Findings and caveats of the study: Large CDR3 similarity clusters arose significantly more often from expanded TCRs than from controls. TCRs at high frequency, those above 1 in 1000, did not change with DPC sensitization.

How the authors handled the data: Counting gave a median of around 100,000 TCRs per sample, with values ranging from 23,224 to 690,600. TCRdb processed the RACE reads anew with MiXCR; each CDR3 protein has one entry. The V and J calls were not made by the authors but by TCRdb's processing. The data show 180,000 or so distinct CDR3 sequences, with around 15% seen just once and about 1.7% held by the top ten. V gave up 6 bases and J gave up 6 bases; unmatched junction bases: 15. This CDR3 has 17 amino acids. The time point here: patch test 1, 2 weeks after DPC sensitization. Treatment specified: therapeutic diphenylcyclopropenone sensitization with weekly scalp DPC.

This clonotype was obtained from a woman between 25 and 40 years old with alopecia areata. Some clones in this sample may be carry-over from other donors' samples. The material sequenced was whole blood, taken in connection with sensitization to the hapten diphenylcyclopropenone (DPC). V gene TRBV12-3 or TRBV12-4 combines with J gene TRBJ1-4; 8 bases are a match to TRBD1. CDR3 sequence: CASSQTKGQGRDEKLFF. In DNA, the CDR3 is TGTGCCAGCAGCCAAACGAAAGGACAGGGAAGAGATGAAAAACTGTTTTTT.